The 22 T cell receptor beta chains below were found in one sample sequenced in a study of blood T cell repertoires in COVID-19. Profiling relied on immunoSEQ multiplex PCR, and the TCRdb table lists in-frame clones only, not all of them. The table records about 200,000 clones, 80% to 90% of them present only once. Material for sequencing was peripheral blood. These receptor sequences come from an elderly woman with acute or convalescent COVID-19.

This clone was recorded only once. This chain connects TRBV5-4 to TRBJ2-4, with D perhaps matching TRBD2 (6 bases). Between the trimmed V and J ends, which lost 4 bases and 0 bases, there was a span of 11 bases. The CDR3 runs 15 residues. CDR1 and CDR2 from the germline V gene are SGHNT and YYREEE (reference sequence). The CDR3: CASSPAGRAKNIQYF. The CDR3, as DNA: TGTGCCAGCAGCCCGGCGGGGAGAGCCAAAAACATTCAGTACTTC.

V usage is TRBV5-1 and J usage is TRBJ2-7; 7 nucleotides agree with TRBD1. The CDR3 is 16 amino acids. Germline CDR1 reads SGHRS; CDR2 reads YFSETQ. The junction had 13 bases not matched to a gene; V was cut back by 3 bases and J by 4 bases. The CDR3 DNA reads as TGCGCCAGCAGCTCACCAACCGGGACAGTACTTTACGAGCAGTACTTC. It codes for CASSSPTGTVLYEQYF.

This clone appeared a few times. The chain carries TRBV6-4 and TRBJ1-2; D unresolved. CDR1 is MRHNA and CDR2 is SNTAGT in the germline V gene. Trimming pared 8 bases from V and 8 bases from J, leaving 18 bases between. CDR3 size: 13 residues. DNA for the CDR3: TGTGCCAGCCATAGTAGGAGGGCACGGGGCTACACCTTC. This encodes CASHSRRARGYTF.

The chain carries TRBV19 and TRBJ1-5; 8 nucleotides align to TRBD1. This CDR3 is built from 16 residues. Trimming cost V 4 bases and J 0 bases; bases outside gene matches: 5. Germline V gene sequence: CDR1 LNHDA, CDR2 SQIVND (reference sequence). The CDR3 DNA follows: TGTGCCAGTAGTACACACAGGGGGATTAGCAATCAGCCCCAGCATTTT. Translating it yields CASSTHRGISNQPQHF.

The chain carries TRBV13 and TRBJ1-1; 9 bases are shared with TRBD1. The CDR3 spans 19 residues. Germline assignment: CDR1 PRHDT and CDR2 FYEKMQ (reference sequence). With V trimmed by 7 bases and J by 6 bases, 24 bases remained unmatched. The CDR3 DNA is TGTGCCAGCACCATAACCCCCCCGGACAGGGGAGTGGGTGTGGCTGAAGCTTTCTTT. This codes for CASTITPPDRGVGVAEAFF.

The chain links TRBV18 to TRBJ1-1; D gene uncertain. Trimming pared 3 bases from V and 1 base from J, leaving 15 bases between. Germline values: CDR1 KGHSH, CDR2 LQKENI. This CDR3 region has 16 residues. For the CDR3, the DNA is TGTGCCAGCTCACCGTCCACCCGGGTGGAGAACACTGAAGCTTTCTTT. This codes for CASSPSTRVENTEAFF. The full variable domain, in which reference TRBV18 and TRBJ1-1 provide the parts outside the CDR3, is NAGVMQNPRHLVRRRGQEARLRCSPMKGHSHVYWYRQLPEEGLKFMVYLQKENIIDESGMPKERFSAEFPKEGPSILRIQQVVRGDSAAYFCASSPSTRVENTEAFFGQGTRLTVV.

The rearrangement links TRBV21-1 to TRBJ1-6; the table's D call of TRBD1 was not tested on the DNA. TRBV21-1 is flagged as a pseudogene. This CDR3 region has 15 residues. This CDR3 reads CASSKEQFPNSPLHF. Written as DNA, the CDR3 is TGTGCCAGCAGCAAAGAACAGTTTCCTAATTCACCCCTCCACTTT.

The chain employs TRBV27 and TRBJ1-2, with D uncertain. The CDR3 length is 13 residues. Germline CDR1 is MNHEY and CDR2 is SMNVEV (reference sequence). The germline V and J ends were trimmed by 3 bases and 7 bases, with 12 bases remaining between them. CDR3 sequence: CASSFLAERGYTF. The CDR3, as DNA: TGTGCCAGCAGTTTTCTGGCAGAACGTGGCTACACCTTC.

The chain employs TRBV3-1 (or the pseudogene TRBV3-2) and TRBJ1-1; D unresolved. This CDR3 region has 15 residues. Trimming took off 5 bases at V and 3 bases at J, with 16 bases between the two ends. Germline V CDR1 and CDR2: LGHDT, YNNKEL (reference sequence). The CDR3 loop reads CASSFRNSPDTEAFF. CDR3 nucleotide sequence: TGTGCCAGCAGCTTCCGGAACAGCCCTGACACTGAAGCTTTCTTT.

V is TRBV30 and J is TRBJ1-1; no clear D gene. The CDR3 runs 11 residues. Germline CDR1 reads GTSNPN; CDR2 reads SVGIG (reference sequence). V was trimmed by 7 bases and J by 0 bases, leaving 6 bases between them. Here the CDR3 reads CASGVNTEAFF. As DNA, the CDR3 is TGTGCCTCCGGAGTGAACACTGAAGCTTTCTTT.

The rearrangement links TRBV12-3 or TRBV12-4 to TRBJ1-2; TRBD1 matches 7 bases. The CDR3 is 13 amino acids. V trimming: 6 bases; J trimming: 4 bases; junction bases outside the gene matches: 5. CDR3 bases: TGTGCCAGCAGCACAGGGGTGGCCTATGGCTACACCTTC. Its translation: CASSTGVAYGYTF.

The chain has TRBV3-1 (or the pseudogene TRBV3-2) and TRBJ1-2; 9 bases are shared with TRBD1. There are 14 residues in the CDR3. V lost 4 bases to trimming and J lost 11 bases; unmatched junction nucleotides: 11. From germline, CDR1 is LGHDT and CDR2 YNNKEL (reference sequence). The CDR3 nucleotides read TGTGCCAGCAGCCCTATGACAGGGGGTTGGAGTTACACCTTC. It specifies CASSPMTGGWSYTF.

The rearrangement links TRBV12-5 to TRBJ2-3; D is possibly TRBD1 (5 bases). Trimming took off 8 bases at V and 2 bases at J, with 17 bases between the two ends. Germline-derived CDR1 and CDR2 are LGHNT and FRNRAP. The CDR3 is 15 residues long. The CDR3 nucleotides read TGTGCTAGTAGCCTATACAGGTGGGACACAGATACGCAGTATTTT. It translates to CASSLYRWDTDTQYF.

The CDR3 DNA follows: TGCAGCGCGGGACAGGGAAGGGACGCTGGAAACACCATATATTTT. Amino acids: CSAGQGRDAGNTIYF. The V call is TRBV29-1, the J call TRBJ1-3; TRBD1 matches at 9 bases. After removal of 7 bases from V and 2 bases from J, the junction contained 9 bases not matched to a gene. The V gene's germline CDR1 is SQVTM and CDR2 ANQGSEA. The CDR3 covers 15 residues.

The gene calls are TRBV5-4 and TRBJ1-6; the match to TRBD1 covers 10 bases. This CDR3 spans 16 amino acids. Germline CDR1 is SGHNT and CDR2 is YYREEE (reference sequence). J was trimmed by 8 bases and V by 4 bases; bases with no gene match: 9. The CDR3 DNA sequence: TGTGCCAGCAGCCCGGGACAGGGGAATGGTCATTCACCCCTCCACTTT. Translation gives CASSPGQGNGHSPLHF.

The V and J genes are TRBV6-5 and TRBJ1-5; D not certain. V was trimmed by 5 bases and J by 5 bases, leaving 7 bases between them. CDR1 and CDR2 from the germline V gene are MNHEY and SVGAGI. This CDR3 spans 12 amino acids. The CDR3 protein is CASSRPDQPQHF. For the CDR3, the DNA is TGTGCCAGCAGTCGCCCGGATCAGCCCCAGCATTTT.

The chain combines TRBV24-1 with TRBJ1-1; maybe TRBD1 (6 bases). In germline, CDR1 is KGHDR, CDR2 SFDVKD. V was pared by 0 bases and J by 1 base, with 11 bases between. The CDR3 is 16 residues long. Here the CDR3 DNA reads TGTGCCACCAGTGATTTGGACAGGACACCGAACACTGAAGCTTTCTTT. Translated: CATSDLDRTPNTEAFF.

The chain couples TRBV10-3 to TRBJ2-7, with D perhaps TRBD1 (6 bases). Germline lookup yields CDR1 ENHRY and CDR2 SYGVKD. Between the trimmed V and J ends, which lost 3 bases and 2 bases, there was a span of 11 bases. The CDR3 contains 14 residues. The CDR3 sequence: CAISDSGQPYEQYF. CDR3 nucleotides: TGTGCCATCAGTGACTCAGGACAGCCCTACGAGCAGTACTTC.

V is TRBV14 and J is TRBJ1-2; D ambiguous. V lost 0 bases, J lost 7 bases, and 9 bases lay in between. The CDR3 loop spans 13 amino acids. From germline, CDR1 is SGHDN and CDR2 FVKESK. The CDR3 nucleotides are TGTGCCAGCAGCCAAGATATAATCGGTGGCTACACCTTC. Translating it yields CASSQDIIGGYTF.

The chain couples TRBV5-1 to TRBJ2-7; 9 bases match TRBD2. The CDR3 covers 18 residues. Per the germline V gene, CDR1 is SGHRS and CDR2 is YFSETQ. The V segment lost 0 bases and the J segment 5 bases; nucleotides outside the gene matches: 15. This CDR3 reads CASSLAGLAGTSTHEQYF. The CDR3 nucleotides are TGCGCCAGCAGCTTGGCTGGGCTAGCGGGGACTTCCACCCACGAGCAGTACTTC.

This clone was counted only a few times. The V call is TRBV9, the J call TRBJ1-1; 7 bases map to TRBD1. CDR3 length equals 14 residues. After removal of 4 bases from V and 4 bases from J, the junction contained 7 bases not matched to a gene. Germline V gene sequence: CDR1 SGDLS, CDR2 YYNGEE. CDR3 nucleotide sequence: TGTGCCAGCAGCCTTGGACAGGTTCCCACTGAAGCTTTCTTT. It encodes CASSLGQVPTEAFF.

The chain is built from TRBV6-2 or TRBV6-3 and TRBJ1-2; D call uncertain. V was trimmed by 2 bases and J by 6 bases, leaving 4 bases between them. Germline CDR1 reads MNHEY; CDR2 reads SVGEGT. The CDR3 is made up of 11 amino acids. The CDR3 reads CASSYPDGYTF. CDR3 DNA: TGTGCCAGCAGTTACCCAGATGGCTACACCTTC.